This record covers a single T cell receptor (beta chain). The CDR3 totals 12 residues. The J segment lost 8 bases and the V segment lost 5 bases, leaving 4 bases of the junction unmatched. Germline values: CDR1 MDHEN, CDR2 SYDVKM. These data are taken from a study of blood T cell repertoires in COVID-19. Looking at the study overall: The analysed material was cDNA or gDNA that came from T cells, B-cell-depleted T cells, or PBMCs.

In the original processing: Scientists estimated how many nucleated cells there were by amplifying reference gene primers. The assay was immunoSEQ multiplex PCR, and TCRdb's table has in-frame clones only and misses some. V and J calls and clone size are copied from that table; D and trimming were computed from the DNA. The sample lists fewer than 400,000 clones; over 80% were seen once. Resolution of symptoms, clearance, or two negative PCRs was present in recovered Cohort 3 donors. The specimen was PBMCs or T cells enriched from blood (not recorded which). The TCR sequence derives from a woman between 18 and 29 years old who had recovered from COVID-19. The chain is built from TRBV28 and TRBJ1-2; 8 positions match TRBD1. DNA of the CDR3: TGTGCCAGCAGTGCCCCAGGGGGCGGCTACACCTTC. This sequence encodes CASSAPGGGYTF.